One sample yielded the 26 T cell receptor beta chains listed below, sequenced in a study of shared clonotypes between healthy human individuals. TCRdb keeps only in-frame clones here, not all; method: immunoSEQ multiplex PCR. The data show about 1.5 million clones, roughly 96% seen once. The sample comprised naive CD4+ T cells sorted from blood. The subset is: CD45RA+ positively selected. These TCRs come from a man between 25 and 39 years old in good health.

The chain joins TRBV4-1 to TRBJ1-2, with 7 bases lining up with TRBD1. Unmatched junction bases numbered 5, after V lost 4 bases and J lost 0 bases. The CDR3 has 15 amino acids. Germline V gene data show CDR1 as MGHRA and CDR2 as YSYEKL. The CDR3 loop reads CASSPDRQANYGYTF. The CDR3 DNA reads TGCGCCAGCAGCCCGGACAGGCAAGCTAACTATGGCTACACCTTC.

This chain links TRBV15 with TRBJ1-1; D is unresolved. There are 14 residues in the CDR3. From germline, CDR1 is LNHNV and CDR2 YYDKDF (reference sequence). Deletions cut 6 bases from V and 4 bases from J, with 15 bases between. The CDR3 nucleotides read TGTGCCACCAGGATAGGGCTCCCAACCACTGAAGCTTTCTTT. Protein product: CATRIGLPTTEAFF.

This chain links TRBV7-9 with TRBJ2-1, with 7 bases fitting TRBD2. Per germline, CDR1 SEHNR and CDR2 FQNEAQ (reference sequence). The V gene end was trimmed by 4 bases and the J gene end by 3 bases; junction bases not matched to a gene: 9. This CDR3 region has 16 residues. CDR3 in DNA: TGTGCCAGCAGCTGGAGCGGGACTCATCTCTACAATGAGCAGTTCTTC. Encoded protein: CASSWSGTHLYNEQFF.

This clone was seen just once. One end of the junction fails to match germline, which may point to a read error. V usage is TRBV28 and J usage is TRBJ2-1; the match to TRBD2 covers 7 bases. The V gene's germline CDR1 is MDHEN and CDR2 SYDVKM. The CDR3 is 15 amino acids. CDR3 DNA sequence: TGTGCCAGCAGCTTATGGGGGGGATCCTACAATGAGCAGTTCTTC. Amino acid sequence: CASSLWGGSYNEQFF. Full variable domain (outside the CDR3, taken from reference TRBV28 and TRBJ2-1): DVKVTQSSRYLVKRTGEKVFLECVQDMDHENMFWYRQDPGLGLRLIYFSYDVKMKEKGDIPEGYSVSREKKERFSLILESASTNQTSMYLCASSLWGGSYNEQFFGPGTRLTVL.

V gene TRBV5-1 combines with J gene TRBJ1-1, with a tentative D call TRBD1 (6 bases). The ends were cut back, 10 bases at V and 3 bases at J, with 19 bases in the middle. Per germline, CDR1 SGHRS and CDR2 YFSETQ. This CDR3 contains 14 residues. The CDR3 reads CASRWGASDTEAFF. CDR3 bases: TGCGCCTCACGCTGGGGGGCCTCGGACACTGAAGCTTTCTTT.

V is TRBV27 and J is TRBJ1-5, with TRBD1 matching 7 bases. The CDR3 is 15 amino acids. In germline, CDR1 is MNHEY, CDR2 SMNVEV (reference sequence). V lost 3 bases, J lost 2 bases, and 4 bases stayed unmatched. The CDR3 loop reads CASSFRGIGNQPQHF. The CDR3, as DNA: TGTGCCAGCAGTTTCAGGGGGATTGGCAATCAGCCCCAGCATTTT.

The chain employs TRBV2 and TRBJ1-4; 8 bases line up with TRBD1. This CDR3 is built from 12 residues. V trimming: 10 bases; J trimming: 8 bases; junction bases outside the gene matches: 6. Germline CDR1 and CDR2: SNHLY and FYNNEI. The CDR3 nucleotides read TGTGCCACCGGACAGGGCGGGGAAAAACTGTTTTTT. This translates into CATGQGGEKLFF.

The chain is built from TRBV28 and TRBJ1-2; possible D gene TRBD1, 6 bases. Germline V gene sequence: CDR1 MDHEN, CDR2 SYDVKM. The CDR3 has 13 residues. Trimming removed 9 bases from V and 1 base from J, with 12 bases in between. CDR3 DNA: TGTGCCAGTAACAGGGACTTTAACTATGGCTACACCTTC. Its translation is CASNRDFNYGYTF.

The gene calls are TRBV6-1 and TRBJ2-1; D is possibly TRBD1 (6 bases). Trimming took off 3 bases at V and 10 bases at J, with 19 bases between the two ends. The CDR3 has 15 residues. Germline CDR1 MNHNS, CDR2 SASEGT. The CDR3 DNA follows: TGTGCCAGCAGTGAGCTGACGACAGGTTTTGGGGAGCAGTTCTTC. Encoded protein: CASSELTTGFGEQFF.

The chain employs TRBV5-1 and TRBJ2-7; 9 nucleotides agree with TRBD2. The CDR3 sequence is 14 residues long. Germline CDR1 reads SGHRS; CDR2 reads YFSETQ. V dropped 7 bases and J dropped 0; count of bases not matched to a gene: 5. The CDR3 bases are TGCGCCAGCCATACGACTAGCGGCTCCTACGAGCAGTACTTC. Translating it yields CASHTTSGSYEQYF.

As DNA, the CDR3 is TGTGCCAGCAGGTTAGGACATATCTATGGCTACACCTTC. The encoded protein is CASRLGHIYGYTF. The rearrangement joins TRBV6-5 to TRBJ1-2; D is possibly TRBD1 (5 bases). The V and J ends lost 6 bases and 4 bases respectively, with 12 bases between them. The germline V gene encodes CDR1 MNHEY and CDR2 SVGAGI. There are 13 residues in the CDR3.

This clone is a singleton in its sample. V usage is TRBV5-5 and J usage is TRBJ2-5, with D possibly being TRBD2 (6 bases). The CDR3 is 15 residues long. CDR1 and CDR2 (germline): SGHKS, YYEKEE (reference sequence). Trimming removed 5 bases from V and 7 bases from J, with 21 bases in between. The CDR3 loop reads CASRSASGTGGTQYF. CDR3 bases: TGTGCCAGCAGATCTGCGTCCGGGACTGGAGGGACCCAGTACTTC.

The gene calls are TRBV7-8 and TRBJ1-2; 10 bases match TRBD1. From germline, CDR1 is SGHVS and CDR2 FQNEAQ. The J segment lost 8 bases and the V segment lost 2 bases, leaving 11 bases of the junction unmatched. The CDR3 length is 16 residues. CDR3 nucleotide sequence: TGTGCCAGCAGCTTAATCGCCGGGACAGGGGTCAGAGGCTACACCTTC. This codes for CASSLIAGTGVRGYTF.

This clone was seen a handful of times. This chain links TRBV9 with TRBJ1-1; D not resolved. V was clipped by 3 bases and J by 0 bases, with 12 bases between them. The CDR3 runs 15 residues. Germline V gene sequence: CDR1 SGDLS, CDR2 YYNGEE. CDR3 coding DNA: TGTGCCAGCAGCGGCCGCGAGAACATGAACACTGAAGCTTTCTTT. It is translated as CASSGRENMNTEAFF.

For this clone: Other nucleotide sequences in the sample specify the same CDR3. V is TRBV5-1 and J is TRBJ1-1, with D unclear. The CDR3 covers 14 residues. The germline V gene has CDR1 SGHRS and CDR2 YFSETQ. Trimming took 1 base from V and 0 from J, leaving 7 bases between them. The CDR3 loop is CASSLTPLNTEAFF. CDR3 nucleotides: TGCGCCAGCAGCTTGACACCACTGAACACTGAAGCTTTCTTT.

The chain links TRBV28 to TRBJ2-7; the D gene is possibly TRBD1 (6 bases). Germline CDR1 MDHEN, CDR2 SYDVKM. The CDR3 is made up of 14 amino acids. V lost 6 bases to trimming and J lost 5 bases, with 17 bases between them. The CDR3 DNA reads as TGTGCCAGCAGGAGACAGGTTAGCGTCAACGAGCAGTACTTC. Translation: CASRRQVSVNEQYF.

This clone occurred once. This chain connects TRBV11-2 to TRBJ1-1; possibly TRBD1 for D (5 bases). Trimming pared 2 bases from V and 5 bases from J, leaving 21 bases between. Germline loops: CDR1 SGHAT, CDR2 FQNNGV. The CDR3 is made up of 17 amino acids. The CDR3 is CASSLLSPRPSGTEAFF. In nucleotides, the CDR3 is TGTGCCAGCAGCTTATTATCGCCCCGGCCGTCAGGGACTGAAGCTTTCTTT.

Worth noting for this clone: This sample also contains other DNA sequences that code for the same CDR3. The chain joins TRBV5-1 to TRBJ2-7; D unclear. The CDR3 is made up of 13 amino acids. V lost 0 bases and J 3 bases, leaving 7 bases between the germline ends. Germline CDR1 and CDR2: SGHRS and YFSETQ. The CDR3 loop is CASSLDRDYEQYF. As DNA, the CDR3 is TGCGCCAGCAGCTTGGACAGAGACTACGAGCAGTACTTC.

The J gene is TRBJ1-1, the V gene TRBV9, with D perhaps TRBD1 (6 bases). Trimming shortened V by 4 bases and J by 0 bases, and 13 bases separated the two germline ends. The CDR3 is 15 amino acids. Per germline, CDR1 SGDLS and CDR2 YYNGEE. CDR3 sequence reads: CASSLRGRMNTEAFF. The CDR3 bases are TGTGCCAGCAGCTTGCGGGGGCGCATGAACACTGAAGCTTTCTTT.

The CDR3 protein is CASIANSATNEKLFF. In nucleotides, the CDR3 is TGTGCCAGTATCGCTAACTCTGCAACTAATGAAAAACTGTTTTTT. This chain connects TRBV19 to TRBJ1-4; no reliable D call. In germline, CDR1 is LNHDA, CDR2 SQIVND (reference sequence). The V and J ends lost 7 bases and 0 bases respectively, with 12 bases between them. The CDR3 length is 15 residues. Looking up the rest from reference TRBV19 and TRBJ1-4 gives the full variable domain: DGGITQSPKYLFRKEGQNVTLSCEQNLNHDAMYWYRQDPGQGLRLIYYSQIVNDFQKGDIAEGYSVSREKKESFPLTVTSAQKNPTAFYLCASIANSATNEKLFFGSGTQLSVL.

This clone is a singleton in its sample. The rearrangement links TRBV29-1 to TRBJ2-5; weak D call: TRBD2 (5 bases). Germline CDR1 is SQVTM and CDR2 is ANQGSEA. Trimming stripped 7 bases from V and 3 bases from J, with 9 bases between. The CDR3 length is 11 residues. This CDR3 is CSGTSEETQYF. In DNA form, the CDR3 reads TGCAGCGGGACTTCCGAAGAGACCCAGTACTTC.

This CDR3 is CAWSPGIGVNEQFF. CDR3 coding DNA: TGTGCCTGGAGTCCGGGGATCGGAGTTAATGAGCAGTTCTTC. This chain connects TRBV30 to TRBJ2-1; TRBD2 might be the D (5 bases). Germline V gives CDR1 GTSNPN, CDR2 SVGIG (reference sequence). CDR3 size: 14 residues. Trimming left V 2 bases short and J 7 bases short, with 15 bases between.

In regard to this clone: Other DNA sequences in this sample translate to the same CDR3. The chain carries TRBV5-1 and TRBJ1-1, with a tentative D call TRBD1 (5 bases). Germline V gene lookup returns CDR1 SGHRS and CDR2 YFSETQ. V lost 4 bases and J lost 0, with 10 bases in between. The CDR3 extends over 14 amino acids. The CDR3 spells CASSLRGLNTEAFF. In nucleotides, the CDR3 is TGCGCCAGCAGCCTACGGGGCTTGAACACTGAAGCTTTCTTT.

V gene TRBV5-5 combines with J gene TRBJ2-7; D is uncertain. The germline V gene encodes CDR1 SGHKS and CDR2 YYEKEE (reference sequence). This CDR3 spans 11 amino acids. Trimming took 3 bases from V and 1 from J, leaving 2 bases between them. CDR3 nucleotide sequence: TGTGCCAGCAGCTATTCCTACGAGCAGTACTTC. This translates into CASSYSYEQYF.

The CDR3 DNA is TGTGCCAGCTCACCACCCCCCGGGACCCTCTACGAGCAGTACTTC. Translated, it gives CASSPPPGTLYEQYF. The chain uses TRBV18 and TRBJ2-7; D is tentatively TRBD1 or TRBD2 (5 bases each). Trimming removed 0 bases at V and 3 bases at J, with 12 bases between. CDR3 length: 15 amino acids. Germline V gives CDR1 KGHSH, CDR2 LQKENI.

The chain carries TRBV7-9 and TRBJ2-1; D perhaps matches TRBD2 (5 bases). Trimming removed 4 bases from V and 4 bases from J, with 11 bases in between. Germline loops: CDR1 SEHNR, CDR2 FQNEAQ (reference sequence). This CDR3 has 14 residues. CDR3 amino acids: CASSYRDAYNEQFF. In nucleotides, the CDR3 is TGTGCCAGCAGCTATCGGGATGCATACAATGAGCAGTTCTTC.